The source of this TCR beta chain is a study of long-term antiretroviral therapy in people with HIV. The CDR3 has 17 amino acids. Germline V gene data show CDR1 as MGHRA and CDR2 as YSYEKL. After removal of 5 bases from V and 0 bases from J, the junction contained 4 bases not matched to a gene. Only United States sites treated participants with HIV. This was the immunoSEQ v3.0 assay at survey level. Data came from immunoSEQ multiplex PCR; TCRdb stores just in-frame clones and leaves some out. Of 25,000 to 30,000 clones in the sample, 75% to 95% are singletons; the top ten hold over 4%. The source is a woman in her thirties or forties with HIV. The J gene is TRBJ2-3, the V gene TRBV4-1; TRBD2 agrees at 14 bases. Sequenced material: unsorted PBMCs, taken just over 5 years after starting antiretroviral therapy. The DNA for the CDR3 is TGCGCCAGCAGCTTACGACTAGCGGGGGGGAGCACAGATACGCAGTATTTT. Protein product: CASSLRLAGGSTDTQYF.